This is a list of T cell receptor beta chains from one sample in a study of prognosis after radiotherapy for stage I lung cancer. One entry per CDR3 protein results from TCRdb running MiXCR on the multiplex PCR reads. The sample yields 30,000 or so distinct CDR3 sequences, 30% to 40% seen once. Sequencing used PBMCs, obtained before or after stereotactic body radiation therapy (not recorded which). These TCRs come from a donor over 45 with non-small cell lung cancer. CDR3s include the opening cysteine and the closing phenylalanine or tryptophan. D genes are given only for firm matches. Not every row has a clone size; where given, it reads once, few, many or a size class.

J gene | clone size | D gene | V gene | CDR3 protein | CDR3 DNA
TRBJ2-1 | many | TRBD1 | TRBV10-2 | CASRKQTGTYNEQFF | TGCGCCAGCAGAAAACAGACAGGGACCTACAATGAGCAGTTCTTC
TRBJ1-2 | many | . | TRBV30 | CAWSPTGGYTF | TGTGCCTGGAGCCCCACTGGGGGCTACACCTTC
TRBJ2-1 | . | TRBD1 | TRBV5-1 | CASSLFPGTVPYNEQFF | TGCGCCAGCAGCTTGTTCCCCGGGACAGTCCCCTACAATGAGCAGTTCTTC
TRBJ1-2 | many | TRBD1 | TRBV27 | CASSLGQGGGGYTF | TGTGCCAGCAGTTTAGGTCAGGGGGGTGGTGGCTACACCTTC
TRBJ2-2 | many | TRBD1 | TRBV3-1 | CASSQDRDRGNTGELFF | TGTGCCAGCAGCCAAGATAGAGACAGGGGGAACACCGGGGAGCTGTTTTTT
TRBJ2-1 | . | TRBD2 | TRBV27 | CASSPWELAGVNKQFF | TGTGCCAGCAGTCCCTGGGAGCTAGCGGGAGTCAATAAGCAGTTCTTC
TRBJ2-1 | . | TRBD1 | TRBV14 | CASSHWTGKGNNEQFF | TGTGCCAGCAGCCACTGGACAGGGAAAGGCAACAATGAGCAGTTCTTC
TRBJ2-7 | few | . | TRBV6-1 | CASSPRSDSHEQYF | TGTGCCAGCAGTCCCCGAAGCGACTCCCACGAGCAGTACTTC
TRBJ1-4 | once | TRBD1 | TRBV20-1 | CSAWPAGTGGEKLFF | TGCAGTGCATGGCCTGCCGGGACAGGGGGCGAAAAACTGTTTTTT
TRBJ1-5 | many | TRBD1 | TRBV19 | CASSTPTGVQPQHF | TGTGCCAGTAGTACCCCGACAGGGGTACAGCCCCAGCATTTT
TRBJ1-6 | . | . | TRBV19 | CASSKGQRAIRPLHF | TGTGCCAGTAGTAAAGGACAGAGGGCTATTCGACCCCTCCACTTT
TRBJ2-5 | many | TRBD1 | TRBV6-1 | CASSTGGRETQYF | TGTGCCAGCAGCACAGGGGGCCGAGAGACCCAGTACTTC
TRBJ1-2 | . | TRBD1 | TRBV5-5 | CARSARDRGYGYTF | TGTGCCCGCAGCGCCCGTGACAGGGGCTATGGCTACACCTTC
TRBJ1-5 | many | . | TRBV12-3/TRBV12-4 | CASSFREGGQPQHF | TGTGCCAGCAGTTTCCGGGAGGGAGGGCAGCCCCAGCATTTT
TRBJ2-1 | . | TRBD2 | TRBV11-2 | CASSPAGTSGYNEQFF | TGTGCCAGCAGCCCAGCGGGGACTAGCGGTTACAATGAGCAGTTCTTC
TRBJ2-3 | many | . | TRBV12-3/TRBV12-4 | CASSLPLAGIRTDTQYF | TGTGCCAGCAGTTTACCCCTCGCGGGGATCCGCACAGATACGCAGTATTTT
TRBJ1-1 | many | . | TRBV20-1 | CSARDPGMNTEAFF | TGCAGTGCTAGAGATCCGGGGATGAACACTGAAGCTTTCTTT
TRBJ2-3 | many | . | TRBV5-1 | CASSQNSFDTQYF | TGCGCCAGCAGCCAAAATTCGTTTGATACGCAGTATTTT
TRBJ1-3 | many | . | TRBV2 | CASSEAAGRSFGNTIYF | TGTGCCAGCAGTGAAGCTGCAGGGAGAAGCTTTGGAAACACCATATATTTT
TRBJ2-3 | many | TRBD1 | TRBV20-1 | CSADRGLGTDTQYF | TGCAGTGCAGACAGGGGTCTGGGCACAGATACGCAGTATTTT
TRBJ2-5 | many | . | TRBV11-2 | CASSFVDKWETQYF | TGTGCCAGCAGCTTCGTGGATAAATGGGAGACCCAGTACTTC
TRBJ2-4 | many | . | TRBV6-1 | CATDAKNIQYF | TGTGCCACGGACGCCAAAAACATTCAGTACTTC
TRBJ1-5 | many | TRBD1 | TRBV6-1 | CASSAGTASNQPQHF | TGTGCCAGCAGTGCCGGGACAGCTAGCAATCAGCCCCAGCATTTT
TRBJ1-4 | few | . | TRBV7-8 | CASSSAGQPTNEKLFF | TGTGCCAGCAGCTCAGCTGGACAGCCAACTAATGAAAAACTGTTTTTT
TRBJ2-7 | . | . | TRBV12-3/TRBV12-4 | CASSQSGFDTYEQYF | TGTGCCAGCAGTCAAAGCGGGTTTGATACCTACGAGCAGTACTTC
TRBJ2-7 | many | . | TRBV10-3 | CAISESLDEQYF | TGTGCCATCAGTGAGTCGCTGGACGAGCAGTACTTC